Below are 27 T cell receptor beta chains sequenced from a single sample in a study of cytomegalovirus exposure and HLA in healthy donors. 60 Vbeta and 13 Jbeta primers were used in PCR. The table came from immunoSEQ multiplex PCR; TCRdb's copy has only in-frame clones and leaves some out. The sample shows about 180,000 clones, roughly 80% of them seen only once. The source material was PBMCs. The receptors were sampled from a girl aged 10 to 17 in good health and CMV-seropositive.

The chain uses TRBV7-9 and TRBJ2-7; TRBD2 agrees at 11 bases. Germline CDR1 and CDR2: SEHNR and FQNEAQ (reference sequence). Germline trimming cut 4 bases from V and 4 bases from J; bases unmatched to any gene: 9. The CDR3 runs to 16 residues. The CDR3 coding sequence is TGTGCCAGCAGCTCCGGACGACTAGCGGGAAAGTACGAGCAGTACTTC. Residues: CASSSGRLAGKYEQYF.

The rearrangement joins TRBV2 to TRBJ1-2; perhaps TRBD1 as D (5 bases). Germline V gene data show CDR1 as SNHLY and CDR2 as FYNNEI. This CDR3 has 12 residues. With 8 bases removed from V and 4 bases from J, the gap between germline ends came to 11 bases. CDR3 loop: CASQDSSYGYTF. CDR3 DNA: TGTGCCAGCCAAGACAGTAGCTATGGCTACACCTTC.

V usage is TRBV7-3 and J usage is TRBJ2-1; 9 positions agree with TRBD1. Germline trimming cut 4 bases from V and 12 bases from J; bases unmatched to any gene: 10. Germline loops: CDR1 SGHTA, CDR2 FQGTGA. This CDR3 has 14 residues. The CDR3 region is CASSSGTGSSGQFF. Written as DNA, the CDR3 is TGTGCCAGCAGCTCTGGGACAGGGAGCTCTGGGCAGTTCTTC.

V gene TRBV5-6 combines with J gene TRBJ1-6, with D hard to call. Germline CDR1 is SGHDT and CDR2 is YYEEEE. V shed 1 base and J shed 13 bases, with 21 bases lying between them. This CDR3 region has 16 residues. Here the CDR3 DNA reads TGTGCCAGCAGCTTGTTCGGTGTCGTCGGGATGGCCCCCCTCCACTTT. Its protein is CASSLFGVVGMAPLHF.

DNA of the CDR3: TGTGCCAGCAGCTTAGGCCCAGGGGGCTTTACTGAAGCTTTCTTT. It yields the protein CASSLGPGGFTEAFF. The chain links TRBV13 to TRBJ1-1; 8 bases fit TRBD1. Trimming removed 0 bases from V and 5 bases from J; junction bases left unmatched: 5. The CDR3 extends over 15 amino acids. Germline loops: CDR1 PRHDT, CDR2 FYEKMQ (reference sequence).

The gene calls are TRBV5-4 and TRBJ2-1; 8 nucleotides agree with TRBD2. The CDR3 extends over 13 amino acids. Per the germline V gene, CDR1 is SGHNT and CDR2 is YYREEE (reference sequence). The ends lost 4 bases at V and 5 bases at J; junction bases unmatched: 2. CDR3 nucleotides: TGTGCCAGCAGCAAGGGACTAGACAATGAGCAGTTCTTC. It translates to CASSKGLDNEQFF.

This chain connects TRBV11-2 to TRBJ1-1, with TRBD1 identical over 9 bases. The CDR3 sequence is 14 residues long. V lost 5 bases, J lost 6 bases, and 7 bases stayed unmatched. Germline-derived CDR1 and CDR2 are SGHAT and FQNNGV. The CDR3 protein is CASSPHGTGPEAFF. The CDR3 nucleotides read TGTGCCAGCAGCCCTCACGGGACAGGGCCTGAAGCTTTCTTT.

The chain couples TRBV5-1 to TRBJ2-5; TRBD2 matches 8 bases. The CDR3 loop spans 15 amino acids. CDR1 and CDR2 from the germline V gene are SGHRS and YFSETQ. The V gene end was trimmed by 0 bases and the J gene end by 4 bases; junction bases not matched to a gene: 5. CDR3 bases: TGCGCCAGCAGCTTGGGGGGTAGCGGGACAGAGACCCAGTACTTC. Amino acid sequence: CASSLGGSGTETQYF.

V is TRBV27 and J is TRBJ1-2; D remains ambiguous. The CDR3 runs to 14 residues. Trimming took off 2 bases at V and 3 bases at J, with 10 bases between the two ends. Germline loops: CDR1 MNHEY, CDR2 SMNVEV (reference sequence). This CDR3 is CASSLDRVHYGYTF. The CDR3 DNA reads TGTGCCAGCAGTTTAGACCGGGTCCACTATGGCTACACCTTC.

This rearrangement joins TRBV5-1 to TRBJ2-5; 7 bases map to TRBD2. The trim removed 0 bases at V and 0 bases at J, leaving 5 bases unmatched. The germline V gene has CDR1 SGHRS and CDR2 YFSETQ. CDR3 length: 16 amino acids. The CDR3 nucleotides are TGCGCCAGCAGCTTGGTAGTAGCGGGCTACCAAGAGACCCAGTACTTC. Its protein is CASSLVVAGYQETQYF. Drawing the rest from reference TRBV5-1 and TRBJ2-5, the complete variable domain is KAGVTQTPRYLIKTRGQQVTLSCSPISGHRSVSWYQQTPGQGLQFLFEYFSETQRNKGNFPGRFSGRQFSNSRSEMNVSTLELGDSALYLCASSLVVAGYQETQYFGPGTRLLVL.

The chain links TRBV4-2 to TRBJ2-1; 8 bases agree with TRBD2. The trim removed 3 bases at V and 0 bases at J, leaving 1 base unmatched. Germline V gene lookup returns CDR1 LGHNA and CDR2 YNFKEQ. There are 15 residues in the CDR3. CDR3 loop: CASSHSGTSYNEQFF. CDR3 DNA: TGTGCCAGCAGCCATAGCGGGACCTCCTACAATGAGCAGTTCTTC.

This rearrangement joins TRBV4-3 to TRBJ2-1; TRBD2 matches at 7 bases. The CDR3 runs 16 residues. The ends lost 5 bases at V and 3 bases at J; junction bases unmatched: 10. The germline V gene encodes CDR1 LGHNA and CDR2 YSLEER. In DNA form, the CDR3 reads TGCGCCAGCAGCAACGATGCACAGCGGGACTACAATGAGCAGTTCTTC. Translated: CASSNDAQRDYNEQFF.

This clone was seen more than once but under ten times. This rearrangement joins TRBV30 to TRBJ2-5; 9 bases line up with TRBD2. The J call may not be correct, given that the DNA end is closer to TRBJ2-7. The V gene's germline CDR1 is GTSNPN and CDR2 SVGIG (reference sequence). CDR3 length: 16 residues. CDR3 nucleotide sequence: TGTGCCTGGAGTGTCGCGAAGCGGGAGGTCTCCTACGAGCAGTACTTC. Protein product: CAWSVAKREVSYEQYF.

The chain employs TRBV7-9 and TRBJ2-3; a weak D match, TRBD2 (6 bases). The CDR3 is 17 residues long. CDR1 is SEHNR, CDR2 FQNEAQ, per germline (reference sequence). Trimming shortened V by 0 bases and J by 4 bases, and 17 bases separated the two germline ends. CDR3 amino acids: CASSLASGGWGADTQYF. The CDR3 nucleotides read TGTGCCAGCAGCTTAGCGTCCGGGGGATGGGGGGCAGATACGCAGTATTTT.

The chain carries TRBV9 and TRBJ2-1, with 7 bases lining up with TRBD2. This CDR3 has 16 residues. Per germline, CDR1 SGDLS and CDR2 YYNGEE. Losses at the gene ends were 0 bases for V and 0 bases for J; bases not matched to a gene: 3. The CDR3 reads CASSVGKRGSYNEQFF. The CDR3 DNA is TGTGCCAGCAGCGTAGGGAAGCGGGGCTCCTACAATGAGCAGTTCTTC.

This sequence joins TRBV28 and TRBJ1-1; unclear D gene. Germline V gene sequence: CDR1 MDHEN, CDR2 SYDVKM. The CDR3 has 13 residues. Deletions cut 4 bases from V and 1 base from J, with 7 bases between. CDR3 sequence: CASSYLRNTEAFF. CDR3 bases: TGTGCCAGCAGTTACTTGAGGAACACTGAAGCTTTCTTT.

This clone was picked up one time. V gene TRBV5-6 combines with J gene TRBJ1-6; 9 positions agree with TRBD1. The CDR3 consists of 17 residues. Unmatched junction bases numbered 5, after V lost 4 bases and J lost 0 bases. Germline V gene sequence: CDR1 SGHDT, CDR2 YYEEEE. The CDR3 region has the DNA TGTGCCAGCAGCCCCGGGACAGGGAGCTCCTATAATTCACCCCTCCACTTT. This gives the protein CASSPGTGSSYNSPLHF. Drawing the rest from reference TRBV5-6 and TRBJ1-6, the complete variable domain is DAGVTQSPTHLIKTRGQQVTLRCSPKSGHDTVSWYQQALGQGPQFIFQYYEEEERQRGNFPDRFSGHQFPNYSSELNVNALLLGDSALYLCASSPGTGSSYNSPLHFGNGTRLTVT.

The CDR3: CASSLNGLGINTGELFF. In nucleotides, the CDR3 is TGTGCCAGCAGCTTAAACGGACTAGGGATCAACACCGGGGAGCTGTTTTTT. The rearrangement links TRBV7-3 to TRBJ2-2, with 7 bases matching TRBD2. The CDR3 is made up of 17 amino acids. The junction had 7 bases not matched to a gene; V was cut back by 1 base and J by 2 bases. Germline-derived CDR1 and CDR2 are SGHTA and FQGTGA.

This chain connects TRBV29-1 to TRBJ2-7, with a tentative D call TRBD2 (6 bases). The length of the CDR3 is 15 residues. The germline V gene has CDR1 SQVTM and CDR2 ANQGSEA. Between the trimmed V and J ends, which lost 6 bases and 0 bases, there was a span of 18 bases. Here the CDR3 DNA reads TGCAGCGTGGGAGGAGGGGCGGAGAGCTCCTACGAGCAGTACTTC. Its protein is CSVGGGAESSYEQYF.

Notes on this clone: The conserved final phenylalanine or tryptophan is absent from the CDR3, which likely points to a read error. This sequence joins TRBV6-1 and TRBJ1-1, with unresolved D. The CDR3 consists of 14 residues. Trimming took 5 bases from V and 4 from J, leaving 14 bases between them. Germline values: CDR1 MNHNS, CDR2 SASEGT. CDR3 in amino acids: CASSRWTTGTEAFL. The CDR3, as DNA: TGTGCCAGCAGTCGATGGACTACTGGCACTGAAGCTTTCCTT.

This clone was seen only a few times. The J gene is TRBJ2-3, the V gene TRBV19; 8 bases align to TRBD2. Germline CDR1 is LNHDA and CDR2 is SQIVND (reference sequence). This CDR3 is built from 17 residues. Trimming removed 4 bases from V and 2 bases from J; junction bases left unmatched: 11. As DNA, the CDR3 is TGTGCCAGTAGTACACCCTCTAGGCGGGAGGCCACAGATACGCAGTATTTT. Translated: CASSTPSRREATDTQYF. The complete variable domain, with remaining parts taken from reference TRBV19 and TRBJ2-3, reads DGGITQSPKYLFRKEGQNVTLSCEQNLNHDAMYWYRQDPGQGLRLIYYSQIVNDFQKGDIAEGYSVSREKKESFPLTVTSAQKNPTAFYLCASSTPSRREATDTQYFGPGTRLTVL.

The CDR3, as DNA: TGCAGCGTTCACAGACAGGGCACCAATGAAAAACTGTTTTTT. Encoded protein: CSVHRQGTNEKLFF. The chain is built from TRBV29-1 and TRBJ1-4, with TRBD1 identical over 7 bases. V trimming: 5 bases; J trimming: 5 bases; junction bases outside the gene matches: 8. CDR1 and CDR2 (germline): SQVTM, ANQGSEA. CDR3 length equals 14 residues.

The chain couples TRBV11-2 to TRBJ2-7, with 8 positions matching TRBD2. The V gene's germline CDR1 is SGHAT and CDR2 FQNNGV. The CDR3 has 16 amino acids. J gave up 6 bases and V 2 bases, and 12 bases lay outside the gene matches. This CDR3 is CASSLPAIQREFEQYF. For the CDR3, the DNA is TGTGCCAGCAGCTTACCCGCCATCCAGCGGGAGTTCGAGCAGTACTTC.

The chain is built from TRBV18 and TRBJ1-1; maybe TRBD1 (5 bases). Germline loops: CDR1 KGHSH, CDR2 LQKENI. With 6 bases removed from V and 0 bases from J, the gap between germline ends came to 14 bases. The CDR3 is made up of 15 amino acids. The CDR3 spells CASSQRQRMNTEAFF. The DNA of the CDR3 is TGTGCCAGCTCTCAAAGACAGAGGATGAACACTGAAGCTTTCTTT.

This clone was recorded once. V usage is TRBV6-5 and J usage is TRBJ1-3, with TRBD1 matching over 7 bases. The CDR3 consists of 13 residues. The J segment lost 0 bases and the V segment lost 11 bases, leaving 4 bases of the junction unmatched. CDR1 and CDR2 (germline): MNHEY, SVGAGI. The CDR3 bases are TGTGCCGCAGGGGGAAGCTCTGGAAACACCATATATTTT. It specifies CAAGGSSGNTIYF.

The rearrangement joins TRBV5-5 to TRBJ2-4; 11 positions match TRBD2. This CDR3 has 18 residues. CDR1 and CDR2 from the germline V gene are SGHKS and YYEKEE (reference sequence). The V gene end was trimmed by 5 bases and the J gene end by 2 bases; junction bases not matched to a gene: 12. The CDR3 here is CASRGTSGSDSPKNIQYF. For the CDR3, the DNA is TGTGCCAGCAGGGGAACTAGCGGGAGTGATAGCCCCAAAAACATTCAGTACTTC.

The CDR3 region is CARPGQGSTEAFF. In DNA, the CDR3 is TGTGCCAGACCGGGACAGGGGAGCACTGAAGCTTTCTTT. V is TRBV27 and J is TRBJ1-1; TRBD1 agrees at 10 bases. There are 13 residues in the CDR3. V shed 9 bases and J 4 bases; nucleotides not matched to a gene: 5. Germline loops: CDR1 MNHEY, CDR2 SMNVEV (reference sequence).